Each of the 10 T cell receptor beta chains below was sequenced from the same sample in a study of liver allograft versus peripheral blood T cells. About the study: The study compared liver allograft T cell receptor repertoires against peripheral blood repertoires of liver transplant recipients.

MiXCR, run by TCRdb on the reads, gives a single entry per CDR3 protein. The sample consists of 14,000 or so distinct CDR3 sequences, roughly 20% of them appearing once. These receptors were collected from a human patient who had a liver transplant. The T cells may partly be graft donor cells.

This rearrangement joins TRBV6-5 to TRBJ1-2; perhaps TRBD1 as D (5 bases). Germline CDR1 reads MNHEY; CDR2 reads SVGAGI. The CDR3 length is 13 residues. V was trimmed by 2 bases and J by 10 bases, leaving 14 bases between them. The DNA for the CDR3 is TGTGCCAGCAGTTACCTTAGACAGTCGCCCTACACCTTC. Protein sequence: CASSYLRQSPYTF.

The chain joins TRBV6-1 to TRBJ2-3; 9 bases agree with TRBD1. Germline values: CDR1 MNHNS, CDR2 SASEGT. This CDR3 has 13 amino acids. With V trimmed by 9 bases and J by 2 bases, 3 bases remained unmatched. Here the CDR3 DNA reads TGTGCCAGTAGGACAGGGGACACAGATACGCAGTATTTT. It is translated as CASRTGDTDTQYF.

The sample holds a few counts of this clonotype. The rearrangement links TRBV5-6 to TRBJ1-6, with 10 bases that match TRBD1. CDR3 length equals 17 residues. The germline CDR1 and CDR2 sequences are SGHDT and YYEEEE. With 5 bases clipped from V and 3 bases from J, the junction kept 8 bases outside the gene matches. CDR3 bases: TGTGCCAGCAGTGGGACAGGGGCCGTACACTATAATTCACCCCTCCACTTT. Its protein is CASSGTGAVHYNSPLHF.

This clonotype has only a few counts. The chain joins TRBV30 to TRBJ1-1, with 8 bases aligning to TRBD1. This CDR3 contains 12 residues. The V gene's germline CDR1 is GTSNPN and CDR2 SVGIG (reference sequence). V gave up 8 bases and J gave up 2 bases; unmatched junction bases: 4. In nucleotides, the CDR3 is TGTGCCGGGGACAGGACAAACACTGAAGCTTTCTTT. Translating gives CAGDRTNTEAFF.

The table lists this clonotype with many counts. The genes are TRBV19 and TRBJ1-4, with D uncertain. This CDR3 region has 15 residues. Trimming removed 1 base at V and 3 bases at J, with 9 bases between. Per germline, CDR1 LNHDA and CDR2 SQIVND (reference sequence). CDR3 protein: CASSIGTASNEKLFF. In nucleotides, the CDR3 is TGTGCCAGTAGTATAGGCACAGCTTCTAATGAAAAACTGTTTTTT.

The chain links TRBV11-2 to TRBJ1-5; D gene uncertain. CDR3 length: 13 amino acids. The V end was cut by 2 bases, the J end by 4 bases, with 6 bases between. The germline V gene has CDR1 SGHAT and CDR2 FQNNGV. Here the CDR3 reads CASSLSQNQPQHF. The CDR3 DNA reads as TGTGCCAGCAGCTTATCACAGAATCAGCCCCAGCATTTT.

J is TRBJ2-7 and V is TRBV5-4, with unresolved D. V was shortened by 1 base and J by 4 bases, with 6 bases between the two germline ends. The CDR3 covers 12 residues. Germline V lookup: CDR1 SGHNT, CDR2 YYREEE (reference sequence). The CDR3 coding sequence is TGTGCCAGCAGCTTGTGGGATTACGAGCAGTACTTC. Its translation: CASSLWDYEQYF.

The CDR3 loop reads CSAGGLRGTAYNEQFF. In DNA, the CDR3 is TGCAGTGCTGGGGGCTTACGGGGGACAGCCTACAATGAGCAGTTCTTC. The V call is TRBV20-1, the J call TRBJ2-1; weak D call: TRBD1 (7 bases). The CDR3 length is 16 residues. Trimming removed 5 bases from V and 2 bases from J, with 19 bases in between. Germline CDR1 reads DFQATT; CDR2 reads SNEGSKA (reference sequence).

This clonotype was seen at least ten times. The rearrangement links TRBV18 to TRBJ2-7; 7 nucleotides line up with TRBD2. Germline CDR1 KGHSH, CDR2 LQKENI. There are 14 residues in the CDR3. V lost 4 bases to trimming and J lost 4 bases; unmatched junction nucleotides: 7. The DNA for the CDR3 is TGTGCCAGCTCACTACCTATGGGGGGGTACGAGCAGTACTTC. Translating gives CASSLPMGGYEQYF.

This clonotype came up a few times. This chain links TRBV20-1 with TRBJ1-2; no clear D. CDR3 size: 13 residues. V lost 3 bases and J 7 bases, leaving 15 bases between the germline ends. Germline-derived CDR1 and CDR2 are DFQATT and SNEGSKA (reference sequence). CDR3 nucleotide sequence: TGCAGTGCTAGTCTGGGGTTCCTAACTGGCTACACCTTC. Translating it yields CSASLGFLTGYTF.